This TCR beta chain was found in a study of lymphopenia after photon versus proton radiotherapy. Study conclusions and caveats: Under photons, naive T cells and diversity fell while effector/memory populations rose. Authors raise, but do not show, better survival with proton therapy.

Clones were read by immunoSEQ multiplex PCR, and TCRdb kept only the in-frame ones, dropping some. The table shows fewer than 35,000 clones, with 85% to 90% occurring only once. Turning to this clone: Its specificity is unknown.

The CDR3 is 14 amino acids. V lost 1 base and J 4 bases, leaving 9 bases between the germline ends. Germline V CDR1 and CDR2: LNHDA, SQIVND (reference sequence). The chain links TRBV19 to TRBJ2-3; D remains ambiguous. This receptor was identified in a woman aged 70-85 years with pancreatic cancer. Some clones in this sample may be carry-over from other donors' samples. Sample: peripheral blood, taken from a patient treated with proton-based radiotherapy. CDR3 sequence: CASSIGGRADTQYF. The CDR3 DNA reads as TGTGCCAGTAGTATAGGGGGTAGGGCAGATACGCAGTATTTT.